Sequencing of this T cell receptor beta chain was carried out in a study of T cell repertoires in cytomegalovirus infection. In the study overall: Public TCR beta signatures provided an indication of both CMV infection and a matching HLA type. Findings and caveats of the study: The ex vivo response was dominated by HLA-C-restricted CMV-specific TCR beta clonotypes. The study identified carriers of CMV plus the relevant HLA from cumulative public TCR beta family frequency.

A single record per CDR3 protein comes from TCRdb applying MiXCR to the reads. The sample includes 450,000 to 650,000 distinct CDR3 sequences, less than 30% seen only once; the top ten take roughly 13%. In its sample, this clonotype was seen many times. The antigen is not known. The CDR3 totals 13 residues. V was pared by 8 bases and J by 7 bases, with 17 bases between. The V call is TRBV12-3 or TRBV12-4, the J call TRBJ1-2; D may be TRBD1 (5 bases). This sequence originates from a human donor in good health (CMV status not recorded). Some clones in this sample may be carry-over from other donors' samples. Sequencing was done on a sample of PBMCs. CDR3 region: CASGRPMTAGYTF. In DNA form, the CDR3 reads TGTGCCAGCGGGCGCCCTATGACAGCTGGCTACACCTTC.